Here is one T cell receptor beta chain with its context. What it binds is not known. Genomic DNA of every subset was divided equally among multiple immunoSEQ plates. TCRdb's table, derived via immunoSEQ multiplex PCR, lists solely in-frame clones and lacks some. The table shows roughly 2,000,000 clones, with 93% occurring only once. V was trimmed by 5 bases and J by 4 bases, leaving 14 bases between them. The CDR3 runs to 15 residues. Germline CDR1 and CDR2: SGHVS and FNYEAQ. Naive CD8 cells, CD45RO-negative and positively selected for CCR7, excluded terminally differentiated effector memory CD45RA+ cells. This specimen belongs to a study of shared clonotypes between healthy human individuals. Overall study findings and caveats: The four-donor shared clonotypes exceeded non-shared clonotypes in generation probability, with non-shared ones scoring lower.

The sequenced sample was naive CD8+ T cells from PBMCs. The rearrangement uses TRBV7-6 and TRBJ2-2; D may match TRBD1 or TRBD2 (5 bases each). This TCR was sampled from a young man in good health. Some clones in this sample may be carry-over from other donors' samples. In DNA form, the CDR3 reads TGTGCCAGCAGCCCCGGGACGGAAGGCACCGGGGAGCTGTTTTTT. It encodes CASSPGTEGTGELFF. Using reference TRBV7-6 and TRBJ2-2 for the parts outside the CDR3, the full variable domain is GAGVSQSPRYKVTKRGQDVALRCDPISGHVSLYWYRQALGQGPEFLTYFNYEAQQDKSGLPNDRFSAERPEGSISTLTIQRTEQRDSAMYRCASSPGTEGTGELFFGEGSRLTVL.